Reported below is one T cell receptor (beta chain). Its antigen is still unknown. This table comes from immunoSEQ multiplex PCR, and its TCRdb copy is limited to in-frame clones, with some not included. The table has roughly 80,000 clones, approximately 90% seen once. This record comes from a study of OX40 agonist ivuxolimab in advanced cancers. The wider study: Partial responses were recorded for three patients, including one with hepatocellular carcinoma and two with cutaneous melanoma. Study-level findings and limits: What antigens the expanded peripheral T cells recognized was never established.

Deletions cut 0 bases from V and 6 bases from J, with 13 bases between. CDR1 is SGHNT, CDR2 YYREEE, per germline (reference sequence). The CDR3 runs to 15 residues. This specimen was CD4+ or CD8+ T cells sorted from blood, taken in a trial of the OX40 agonist ivuxolimab. The genes are TRBV5-4 and TRBJ2-1; D is tentatively TRBD1 or TRBD2 (5 bases each). This clonotype originated in an adult with an advanced solid tumor such as melanoma, head and neck, liver or kidney cancer. In nucleotides, the CDR3 is TGTGCCAGCAGCTTGGGAGGGGCCACTATCAATGAGCAGTTCTTC. Translation: CASSLGGATINEQFF. Drawing the rest from reference TRBV5-4 and TRBJ2-1, the complete variable domain is ETGVTQSPTHLIKTRGQQVTLRCSSQSGHNTVSWYQQALGQGPQFIFQYYREEENGRGNFPPRFSGLQFPNYSSELNVNALELDDSALYLCASSLGGATINEQFFGPGTRLTVL.